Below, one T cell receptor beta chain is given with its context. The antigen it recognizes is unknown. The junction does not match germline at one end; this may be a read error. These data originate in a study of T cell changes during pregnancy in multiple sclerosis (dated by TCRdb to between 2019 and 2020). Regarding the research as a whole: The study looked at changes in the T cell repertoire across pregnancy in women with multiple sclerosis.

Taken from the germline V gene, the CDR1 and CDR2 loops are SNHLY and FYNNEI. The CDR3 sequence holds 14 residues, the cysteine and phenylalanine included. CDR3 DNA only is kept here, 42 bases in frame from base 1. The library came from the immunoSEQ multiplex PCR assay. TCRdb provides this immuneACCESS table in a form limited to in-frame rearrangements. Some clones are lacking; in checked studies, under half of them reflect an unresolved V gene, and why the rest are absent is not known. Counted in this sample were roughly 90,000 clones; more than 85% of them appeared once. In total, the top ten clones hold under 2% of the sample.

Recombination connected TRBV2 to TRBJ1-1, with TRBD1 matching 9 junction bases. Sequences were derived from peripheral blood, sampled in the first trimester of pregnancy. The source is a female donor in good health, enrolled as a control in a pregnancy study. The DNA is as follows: TGTGCCAGCAGGGAAGGGACAGGGCTCACTGAAGCTTTCTTT. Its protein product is CASREGTGLTEAFF.